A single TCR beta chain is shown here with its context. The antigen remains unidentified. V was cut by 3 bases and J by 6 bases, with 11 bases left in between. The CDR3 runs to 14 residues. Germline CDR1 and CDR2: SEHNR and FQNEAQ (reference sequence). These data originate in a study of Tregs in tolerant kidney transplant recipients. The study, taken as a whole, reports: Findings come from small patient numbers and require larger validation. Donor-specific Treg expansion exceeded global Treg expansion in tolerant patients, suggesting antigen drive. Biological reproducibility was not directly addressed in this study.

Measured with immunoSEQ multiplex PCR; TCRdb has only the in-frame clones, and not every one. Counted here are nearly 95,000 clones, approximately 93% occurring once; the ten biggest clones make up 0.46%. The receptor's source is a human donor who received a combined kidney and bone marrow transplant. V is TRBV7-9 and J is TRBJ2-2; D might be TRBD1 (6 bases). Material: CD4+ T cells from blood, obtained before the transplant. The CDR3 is CASSFIQGAGELFF. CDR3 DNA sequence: TGTGCCAGCAGCTTTATACAGGGTGCCGGGGAGCTGTTTTTT.